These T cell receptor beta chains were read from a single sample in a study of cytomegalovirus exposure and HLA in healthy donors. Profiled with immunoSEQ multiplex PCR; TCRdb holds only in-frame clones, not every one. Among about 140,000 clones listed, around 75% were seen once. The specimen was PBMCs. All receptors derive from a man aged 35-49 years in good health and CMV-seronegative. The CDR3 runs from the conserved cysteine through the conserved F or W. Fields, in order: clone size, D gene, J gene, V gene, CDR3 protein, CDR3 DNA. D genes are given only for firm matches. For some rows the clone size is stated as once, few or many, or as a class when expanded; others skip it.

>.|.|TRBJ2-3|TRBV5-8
CASARESDTQYF
TGTGCCAGCGCCCGCGAGTCAGATACGCAGTATTTT
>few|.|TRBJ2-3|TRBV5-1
CASSLGVYPDTQYF
TGCGCCAGCAGCTTGGGAGTCTACCCGGATACGCAGTATTTT
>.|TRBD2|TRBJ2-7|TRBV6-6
CASTLHGRTNSYEQYF
TGTGCCAGCACTCTACACGGGAGGACCAACTCCTACGAGCAGTACTTC
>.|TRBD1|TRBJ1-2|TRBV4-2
CASSPLGTGVDGYTF
TGTGCCAGCAGCCCTTTGGGGACAGGGGTAGATGGCTACACCTTC
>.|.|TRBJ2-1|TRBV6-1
CASSESTGLYNEQFF
TGTGCCAGCAGTGAATCCACCGGTTTATACAATGAGCAGTTCTTC
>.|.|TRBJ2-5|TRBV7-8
CASSGTWTVQETQYF
TGTGCCAGCAGCGGAACATGGACAGTCCAAGAGACCCAGTACTTC
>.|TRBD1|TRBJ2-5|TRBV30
CAWSVVTGVGETQYF
TGTGCCTGGAGTGTTGTGACAGGGGTCGGGGAGACCCAGTACTTC
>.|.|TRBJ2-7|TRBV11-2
CASSPRPGDGSYEQYF
TGTGCCAGCAGCCCTCGTCCGGGGGACGGCTCCTACGAGCAGTACTTC
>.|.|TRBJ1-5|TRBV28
CASSLAPARQPQHF
TGTGCCAGCAGTCTAGCCCCAGCCAGGCAGCCCCAGCATTTT
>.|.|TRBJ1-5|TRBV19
CASQWQAGDQPQHF
TGTGCCAGTCAATGGCAGGCAGGGGATCAGCCCCAGCATTTT
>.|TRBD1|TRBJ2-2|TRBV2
CASSARDRGTGELFF
TGTGCCAGCAGTGCGCGGGACAGGGGCACCGGGGAGCTGTTTTTT
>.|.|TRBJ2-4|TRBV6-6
CASSTVSRAKNIQYF
TGTGCCAGCAGCACGGTGAGCAGGGCCAAAAACATTCAGTACTTC
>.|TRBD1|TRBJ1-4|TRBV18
CASSPMGQNEKLFF
TGTGCCAGCTCACCTATGGGACAGAATGAAAAACTGTTTTTT
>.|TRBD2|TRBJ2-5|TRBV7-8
CASSHPSGGLKETQYF
TGTGCCAGCAGCCATCCAAGCGGGGGCCTCAAAGAGACCCAGTACTTC
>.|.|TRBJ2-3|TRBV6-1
CASSEATALLVDTQYF
TGTGCCAGCAGTGAAGCCACCGCTTTACTAGTAGATACGCAGTATTTT
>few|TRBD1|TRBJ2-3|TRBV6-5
CASSVPGQGATQYF
TGTGCCAGCTCGGTCCCGGGACAGGGGGCTACGCAGTATTTT
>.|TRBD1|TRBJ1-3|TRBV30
CAWSSTGAAGNTIYF
TGTGCCTGGAGTTCTACAGGGGCGGCTGGAAACACCATATATTTT
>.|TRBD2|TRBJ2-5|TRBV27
CASRGLAGAVETQYF
TGTGCCAGCAGAGGACTAGCGGGGGCCGTGGAGACCCAGTACTTC
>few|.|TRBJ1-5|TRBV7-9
CASNIGGDSNQPQHF
TGTGCCAGCAACATTGGGGGCGATAGCAATCAGCCCCAGCATTTT
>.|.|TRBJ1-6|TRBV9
CASRGRDSGNSPLHF
TGTGCCAGCAGGGGTAGAGATAGCGGTAATTCACCCCTCCACTTT
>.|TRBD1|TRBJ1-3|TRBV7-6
CASSPQGGSAGNTIYF
TGTGCCAGCAGCCCTCAGGGGGGATCGGCTGGAAACACCATATATTTT
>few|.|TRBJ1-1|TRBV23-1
CASSQYQGMECSVDTEAFF
TGCGCCAGCAGTCAATATCAGGGGATGGAGTGTTCCGTGGACACTGAAGCTTTCTTT
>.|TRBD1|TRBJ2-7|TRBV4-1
CASSQEVLGTAYEQYF
TGCGCCAGCAGCCAAGAAGTACTTGGGACAGCATACGAGCAGTACTTC
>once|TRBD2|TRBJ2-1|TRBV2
CASSELAGGGHEQFF
TGTGCCAGCAGTGAATTGGCGGGAGGGGGGCATGAGCAGTTCTTC
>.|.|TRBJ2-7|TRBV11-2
CASSLASGSGYEQYF
TGTGCCAGCAGCTTAGCCAGCGGGTCTGGTTACGAGCAGTACTTC
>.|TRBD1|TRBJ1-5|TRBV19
CASSMGQGVGQPQHF
TGTGCCAGTAGTATGGGACAGGGGGTAGGTCAGCCCCAGCATTTT
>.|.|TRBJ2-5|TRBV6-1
CASSNQETQYF
TGTGCCAGCAGCAACCAAGAGACCCAGTACTTC
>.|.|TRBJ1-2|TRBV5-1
CASSLTLDPNYGYTF
TGCGCCAGCAGCTTGACCCTAGATCCTAACTATGGCTACACCTTC
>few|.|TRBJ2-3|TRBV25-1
CASSEFPRRDTQYF
TGTGCCAGCAGTGAATTTCCCCGTCGAGATACGCAGTATTTT
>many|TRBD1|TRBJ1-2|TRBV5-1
CASSVGQGGGYTF
TGCGCCAGCAGCGTGGGACAGGGAGGAGGCTACACCTTC
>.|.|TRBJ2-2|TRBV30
CAWSSLWGGGELFF
TGTGCCTGGAGTTCTCTTTGGGGAGGCGGGGAGCTGTTTTTT
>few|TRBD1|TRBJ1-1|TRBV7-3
CASSSQGGTEAFF
TGTGCCAGCAGTTCTCAGGGGGGCACTGAAGCTTTCTTT
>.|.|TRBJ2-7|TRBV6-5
CASSYSVGGGYEQYF
TGTGCCAGCAGTTACTCCGTGGGGGGAGGCTACGAGCAGTACTTC
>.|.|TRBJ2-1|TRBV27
CASSEAPYNEQFF
TGTGCCAGCAGTGAGGCCCCCTACAATGAGCAGTTCTTC
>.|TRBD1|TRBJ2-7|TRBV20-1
CSAPGTAEQYF
TGCAGTGCCCCCGGGACAGCCGAGCAGTACTTC
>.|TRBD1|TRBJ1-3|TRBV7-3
CASSPRTGWVTIYF
TGTGCCAGCAGCCCCAGGACAGGGTGGGTCACCATATATTTT
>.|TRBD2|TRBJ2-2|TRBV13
CASSLATSGNTGELFF
TGTGCCAGCAGCTTAGCGACTAGCGGAAACACCGGGGAGCTGTTTTTT
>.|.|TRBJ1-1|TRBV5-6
CASSFSGYFPEAFF
TGTGCCAGCAGCTTCTCAGGTTACTTTCCTGAGGCTTTCTTT
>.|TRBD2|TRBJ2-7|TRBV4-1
CASSPLPPRLAGNYEQYF
TGCGCCAGCAGCCCTCTTCCACCGAGACTAGCGGGGAACTACGAGCAGTACTTC
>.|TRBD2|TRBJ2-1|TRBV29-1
CSVDGSGLEGGEQFF
TGCAGCGTTGATGGCTCGGGACTAGAGGGGGGTGAGCAGTTCTTC
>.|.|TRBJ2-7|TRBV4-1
CASSPRGHSSYEQYF
TGCGCCAGCAGCCCCAGGGGCCACAGCTCCTACGAGCAGTACTTC
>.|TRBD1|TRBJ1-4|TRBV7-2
CASSLDRGSKLFF
TGTGCCAGCAGCTTAGACAGGGGGTCTAAACTGTTTTTT
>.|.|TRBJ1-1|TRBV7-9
CASSSEVSGMNTEAFF
TGTGCCAGCAGCTCCGAGGTCTCCGGGATGAACACTGAAGCTTTCTTT
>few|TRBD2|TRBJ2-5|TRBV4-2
CASSQTSGEETQYF
TGTGCCAGCAGCCAGACTAGCGGGGAAGAGACCCAGTACTTC
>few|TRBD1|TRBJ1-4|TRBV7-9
CASSLGQGAEKLFF
TGTGCCAGCAGCTTAGGACAGGGGGCTGAAAAACTGTTTTTT
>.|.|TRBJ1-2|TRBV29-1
CSVPRAGRDGYTF
TGCAGCGTCCCCAGGGCAGGGAGGGATGGCTACACCTTC
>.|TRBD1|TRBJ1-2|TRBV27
CASRGTDPNYGYTF
TGTGCCAGCAGGGGGACAGACCCTAACTATGGCTACACCTTC
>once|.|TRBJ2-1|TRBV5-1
CASSLDSNTPLYNEQFF
TGCGCCAGCAGCTTGGACAGCAATACCCCCCTTTACAATGAGCAGTTCTTC
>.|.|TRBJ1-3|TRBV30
CAWNPSSGNTIYF
TGTGCCTGGAACCCCAGCTCTGGAAACACCATATATTTT
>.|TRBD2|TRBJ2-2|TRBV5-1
CASSLGRERAGELFF
TGCGCCAGCAGCTTGGGGCGGGAGAGGGCCGGGGAGCTGTTTTTT
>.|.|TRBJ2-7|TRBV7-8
CASSPNGGRLGLYEQYF
TGTGCCAGCAGCCCTAACGGGGGGCGCTTGGGTCTCTACGAGCAGTACTTC
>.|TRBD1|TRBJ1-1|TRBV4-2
CASSQATGGNTEAFF
TGTGCCAGCAGCCAGGCAACAGGGGGGAACACTGAAGCTTTCTTT
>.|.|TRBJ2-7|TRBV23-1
CARQGPEQYF
TGCGCCAGACAGGGCCCCGAGCAGTACTTC
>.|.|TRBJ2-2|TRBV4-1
CASSQENRTDALAGYGGELFF
TGCGCCAGCAGCCAAGAAAATAGGACGGACGCTTTGGCGGGGTACGGCGGGGAGCTGTTTTTT
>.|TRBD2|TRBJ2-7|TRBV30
CAWTTGSGGYYYEQYF
TGTGCCTGGACAACAGGGAGCGGGGGGTACTACTACGAGCAGTACTTC
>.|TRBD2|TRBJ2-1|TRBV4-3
CASSRRIAGGTYNEQFF
TGCGCCAGCAGCCGCCGAATAGCGGGAGGGACCTACAATGAGCAGTTCTTC
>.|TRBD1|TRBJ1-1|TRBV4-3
CASSQDGQGAGTEAFF
TGCGCCAGCAGCCAAGATGGGCAGGGGGCTGGGACTGAAGCTTTCTTT